This T cell receptor beta chain was identified in a study of cytomegalovirus exposure and HLA in healthy donors (TCRdb year 2017). In terms of the full investigation: In an earlier analysis of 587 of the donors, 250 to 350 Gb of sequence data and 90 million to 120 million unique TCR beta sequences from about 190 million T cells were reported. An early release that covered roughly 600 HLA-typed donors contained around 330 gigabases of sequencing data and tens of millions of unique TCR sequences. Of the 350 to 400 genotyped donors, about 84% fell in the genetic ancestry cluster associated with self-reported Caucasian donors. The aim of the study was to test whether cataloging public T cell receptors could identify signatures of past pathogen exposure. The T cell repertoires of 666 subjects were profiled by immunosequencing and related to cytomegalovirus serostatus. A separate validation cohort of approximately 120 different subjects was used in addition to the roughly 670-subject first cohort. To predict cytomegalovirus infection status, the study combined high-throughput TCR immunosequencing, statistical association of individual TCRs with disease status, and machine learning. A later analysis re-examined previously published TCR beta repertoires from roughly 720 donors and added high-resolution HLA genotyping to investigate patterns of TCR occurrence. Rather than using new phenotypic data, the later analysis identified candidate immune exposures from TCR beta sequences and from how often those sequences occurred across donors. An earlier analysis of 450 to 750 of the donors used high-throughput TCR beta sequencing to judge whether each TCR beta V gene segment behaved as functional or pseudogenic. Donor age, sex, ethnicity and CMV serostatus were compiled alongside the repertoire data. Genome-wide SNP genotypes for about three fifths of the roughly 700 donors were used in a later genetic analysis, which treated that subset as a discovery cohort. All discovery cohort repertoires had been generated using a single sequencing platform. Both class I and class II loci were covered by HLA typing, at four-digit resolution. The number of typed donors differed by locus: about 620-640 for A, B, C, DRB1 and DQB1; 500 to 550 for DQA1; 606 for DPA1; and some 470 for DPB1. Several DR-DQ haplotypes were treated as single units for association and clustering because of strong linkage in the cohort. Across around 400 genotyped donors of the cohort, an average of roughly 230,000 unique TCR beta nucleotide sequences per donor were sequenced, and about a sixth of those sequences were non-productive.

V loses 2 bases, J loses 4 bases, and the germline ends lie 15 bases apart. From the cysteine through the phenylalanine, the CDR3 covers 15 amino acids. The kept DNA is CDR3 alone, 45 bases in frame from the first base. The germline V gene yields SGHAT for CDR1 and FQNNGV for CDR2. General findings and caveats noted by the study authors: Cytomegalovirus status was reported to be diagnosed by the classifier with high specificity and sensitivity in both the original and validation cohorts. Linkage disequilibrium might explain the correlated functional status among segregating V segments, but an unknown experimental factor could not be ruled out. Approximately 16 rarely observed V segments, including chromosome 9 orphons, were excluded from the earlier analysis of about 610 of the donors because counts were too low. A later analysis associated 16,951 TCR beta sequences with specific HLA alleles at a false discovery rate of 0.05. In a later genetic analysis, a missense DCLRE1C variant was associated with V-gene and J-gene trimming of TCR beta chains, and the association was replicated in an independent cohort. Immune exposure information for the cohort was limited to CMV serostatus. The study gave a list of around 170 TCR beta chains associated with cytomegalovirus. While some public TCRs were present in many individuals, most TCR sequences turned up only very rarely across donors. Compared with the roughly 710-donor mean, donors in an Asian-associated ancestry cluster had fewer N-insertions in productive TCRs, according to a later genetic analysis. The 87-base-pair reads could not distinguish some IMGT-functional V segments, including TRBV6-2 and TRBV6-3, so those segments were excluded. Most CMV-associated TCR beta chains appeared to be HLA-restricted in a later analysis, and the HLA associations seemed to be driven largely by CMV exposure. This cohort had only TCR beta chains sequenced, and the lack of alpha or paired-chain data limited which features could be detected. The authors suggested that the approach could potentially be generalized to other disease states and immunological phenotypes. An earlier analysis of several hundred of the donors showed that most TCR beta V segments appeared in productive rearrangements either about 87% or about 30% of the time, which broadly matched IMGT annotations. Roughly uniform sequencing depth across donors was assumed in presence/absence analyses, although this assumption may not hold. Because HLA typing was missing for some donors at each locus, association tests included only the typed subset. A further reported finding was that TCR beta sequences accurately predicted the HLA-A and HLA-B alleles for most subjects in the first cohort. A cluster of highly shared sequence variants was judged likely to be a technical artifact of the sequencing pipeline. A later analysis found that TCR association rates varied across HLA loci, with DRB1 alleles showing the most associated TCRs and HLA-C alleles the fewest. When HLA alleles, especially DR and DQ, strongly co-occurred, attributing TCR associations to individual alleles was difficult. Several of the top co-occurrence clusters appeared to be linked to parvovirus B19, influenza, CMV and Epstein-Barr virus, according to a later analysis. In vitro tests confirmed that a few of the cytomegalovirus-associated TCR beta chains recognize cytomegalovirus antigens. In a later analysis, HLA-associated TCR beta chains were found to be more clonally expanded and to have lower generation probabilities than equally common non-associated chains.

Receptor amplification or capture employed the immunoSEQ multiplex PCR assay. For the multiplex PCR, a mixture combining 60 forward primers for TCR Vbeta segments and 13 reverse primers for TCR Jbeta segments was used. The CDR3 region of rearranged TCR beta genes was amplified from genomic DNA by a multiplex PCR assay. The amplified TCR beta libraries were sequenced on the Illumina HiSeq System as 87-base-pair reads. As for how the authors treated the data: In a later analysis, 77 million or so unique TCR beta chains were counted across the 500 to 700 repertoires, and about 10 million of these chains were shared by at least two donors. Raw reads were error-corrected and collapsed into unique sequences with a nearest-neighbor algorithm that merged closely related sequences to remove PCR and sequencing errors. To assign V, D and J gene segments, CDR3 sequences were aligned to IMGT reference sequences. For a sequence to be retained, a match of at least six nucleotides to both a V gene segment and a J gene segment was required. A rearrangement counted as productive if the CDR3 had no stop codons and remained in frame with V and J, and every other rearrangement counted as non-productive. CDR3 was defined by IMGT convention, running from the second conserved V-encoded cysteine to the conserved J-encoded phenylalanine. Sequences without an unambiguous match to a single V gene segment were excluded from the earlier analysis of 500 to 700 of the donors. In an earlier analysis of several hundred of the donors, V segments were called functional above 56.7% productive rearrangements and were called segregating when the between-donor standard deviation exceeded 5%. A statistical classification framework was built to diagnose cytomegalovirus status from the catalog of TCR beta chain sequences. A later analysis assigned V and J genes by comparing TCR nucleotide sequences with IMGT/GENE-DB human TR gene sequences. In a later analysis, CDR3 sequences and most-parsimonious VDJ recombination scenarios were assigned using the TCRdist pipeline. In a later analysis, each TCR beta chain was defined by its CDR3 amino acid sequence together with its V-gene family, and reads lacking a unique V-gene family were excluded. In a later analysis, 450 to 600 highly shared, low-generation-probability nucleotide sequences were removed to address suspected cross-contamination and a sequencing artifact. For each public chain, a later analysis derived a clonal expansion index from normalized ranks of inferred template counts within each repertoire. In a later analysis, generation probabilities were computed with a VDJ recombination model fitted to out-of-frame rearrangements, and the resulting probabilities were checked against IGoR. A later analysis scored TCR-TCR, TCR-HLA and TCR-CMV co-occurrence with hypergeometric tests, applying a repertoire-size bias correction to TCR pairs. In a later analysis, false discovery rates were estimated by permuting HLA or CMV assignments 20 times. In a later analysis, co-occurring TCRs were grouped using DBSCAN, and TCRdist sequence similarity was added for clustering within HLA-allele-positive subsets. Co-occurrence clustering excluded repertoires with fewer than 30,000 or more than 120,000 public chains, plus five with anomalous nucleotide sharing. Drawn from immuneACCESS, this table holds only the in-frame rearrangements with V and J called that TCRdb kept. Clones are partly lost; checked studies trace under half to an unresolved V gene and leave the rest unexplained. The V and J calls and clone size were taken over from that table, and D and trimming were inferred from the DNA. The sample table shows 110,000 or so clones, and almost 85% are seen once. The ten largest clones add up to roughly 1.5% of the sample.

In total, around 600 healthy bone marrow donors made up the cohort. At the time of sampling, every cohort member was nominally healthy, though immune exposures that went unrecorded were likely present. The donor tested CMV seronegative, placing the donor among the 350 or so seronegative members of the cohort. Every donor gave a peripheral blood sample, and the peripheral blood mononuclear cells from that sample were used for TCR beta sequencing. The Qiagen DNeasy Blood Extraction Kit was used to extract genomic DNA from the blood cell samples. Concerning this clone: Its recognized antigen is unknown. The input lacks base qualities; no much larger clone sits a single base away.

In this chain, TRBV11-2 is recombined with TRBJ2-7; TRBD2 is perhaps the D gene, given 5 matching bases. The sequenced sample consisted of PBMCs. The TCR comes from a woman aged 18-29 years in good health and CMV-seronegative. The nucleotide sequence reads TGTGCCAGCAGCTTAACGAGGGTGCGATCTTACGAGCAGTACTTC. This codes for CASSLTRVRSYEQYF.